The clone carrying this T cell receptor beta chain was counted between two and nine times. What it recognizes is unknown. Germline V gives CDR1 LNHDA, CDR2 SQIVND (reference sequence). The CDR3 runs 17 residues. Trimming took 10 bases from V and 0 from J; bases not matched to a gene: 14. The source of the sample is a study of beta chain features in type 1 diabetes. Sequenced material consisted of expressed TCRB transcripts (all of the isolated RNA was reverse transcribed). The data were produced by immunoSEQ multiplex PCR, yet TCRdb's version contains in-frame clones alone and is incomplete. Of 140,000 to 150,000 clones in the sample, roughly 48% were seen once. Study-wide findings and caveats: Whether TCRB rearrangement is influenced by HLA type was left unresolved in this analysis. At VDJ recombination sites, type 1 diabetes patients had fewer insertions and more deleted nucleotides.

Markers CD45RO/CCR7/CD25/CD127/CD95/CD27 served to sort CD4+ naive, central memory, regulatory and stem cell-like memory cells. The sample was Tregs from blood. The chain employs TRBV19 and TRBJ1-5, with 8 positions matching TRBD1. This receptor was taken from a man in his late teens or twenties in good health. CDR3 amino acids: CANRDRSDSHSNQPQHF. DNA for the CDR3: TGTGCCAACAGGGACAGGTCGGATTCACATAGCAATCAGCCCCAGCATTTT.